This T cell receptor beta chain was obtained from a study of cytotoxic CD8 clonotypes in ibrutinib-treated CLL. From cryopreserved PBMCs came 1.5 to 2.5 micrograms of genomic DNA used for TCR beta libraries. The CDR3 is 15 residues long. V was pared by 0 bases and J by 1 base, with 0 bases of the junction left unmatched. Germline-derived CDR1 and CDR2 are SEHNR and FQNEAQ (reference sequence). Method: immunoSEQ multiplex PCR; TCRdb's copy keeps in-frame clones and lacks some. The sample yields about 130,000 clones, 80% to 90% seen once. A few counts support this clone. Its antigen remains unidentified. Findings and caveats of the study: Public clonotypes proved infrequent, and on treatment they shrank or remained steady. Clonality rose at ibrutinib response and fell back toward baseline at progression.

The sequencing used PBMCs, collected after 24 months of ibrutinib treatment. The TCR sequence derives from a human donor with chronic lymphocytic leukemia. V usage is TRBV7-9 and J usage is TRBJ2-3, with TRBD2 matching 8 bases. CDR3 sequence: CASSLASGGTDTQYF. Here the CDR3 DNA reads TGTGCCAGCAGCTTAGCTAGCGGGGGCACAGATACGCAGTATTTT.